This entry describes one T cell receptor (beta chain). Its antigen has not been determined. A clone one base away is much larger, so this may be a read error. Library preparation was by multiplex PCR. The sequencer was an Illumina HiSeq 2500. TCRbeta libraries were constructed through three rounds of nested PCR with primers (Table S4) according to protocols modified from ARM-PCR. Before sequencing, PCR products of 200-500 bp were cut from the gel and purified using the QIAquick gel extraction kit. The paper's processing steps were these. Reads were cleaned using Trimmomatic, were merged into complete CDR3 sequences using FLASH, and were assigned to V(D)J germline segments using MiTCR. Clonal diversity was computed as the inverse Simpson's index with VDJtools. In-frame sequences lacking a premature stop codon were counted as productive reads. TCRdb trimmed the raw reads at Q25, called clones with MiXCR and kept productive beta chains. A single entry per CDR3 protein holds the most common genes and DNA from its merged rows. TCRdb, not the authors, supplied the V and J calls. The sample records 80,000 to 100,000 distinct CDR3 sequences, around three quarters of which are singletons. The top ten clones comprise around 30% of the sample.

These data come from a study of tumor and adjacent non-tumor tissue in lung cancer (dated by TCRdb to 2017 to 2018). About the investigation overall: Of the cohort, about 11 patients had adenocarcinoma, 2 had squamous cell carcinoma and 1 had small cell lung cancer. The roughly 15 patients were aged about 30 to 80 years, included ten or so men and 5 women, and had TNM stage I to III disease. Sequencing generated a total of approximately 130,000,000 productive TCRbeta reads, averaging around 4 million reads per sample. The study compared bulk TCRbeta repertoires from lung tumor tissue and matched distant non-tumor lung tissue of some 14 lung cancer patients. TCRbeta CDR3 sequencing was performed on a few dozen paired specimens, with one tumor sample and one normal lung sample collected per patient.

Including the terminal cysteine and phenylalanine, the CDR3 comprises 14 residues. Only the CDR3 DNA stays, 42 bases, in frame from base 1. According to the germline V gene, CDR1 reads MNHNS and CDR2 reads SASEGT. What the work shows at the level of the full study, not this receptor alone: Neither the sequencing platform nor unique molecular identifiers are named or mentioned anywhere in the methods. Peripheral blood was not sequenced, so blood TCRbeta repertoires in these lung cancer patients were not examined. The cohort had only 15 or so patients, and the authors noted that larger samples and more detailed clinical data are needed. Tumor tissue showed significantly greater TCR diversity (inverse Simpson) than normal lung tissue (about 400 vs 150, P = 0.0075, Mann-Whitney U test). Significantly higher TCR diversity was found in younger patients, and higher tumor TCR diversity was associated with shorter overall and disease-free survival. The top 100 clones accounted for a significantly larger cumulative portion of the repertoire in normal lung than in tumor tissue.

RNA was isolated from bulk unsorted tissue, and RNA quality was assessed with a NanoDrop ND-1000 and an Agilent 2100. The normal lung samples consisted of distant non-tumor tissue collected more than 3 cm from the tumor edge. The donors were newly diagnosed lung cancer patients admitted for thoracic surgery in China from August to November 2014 who had not received prior chemotherapy. The study excluded patients who had received radiotherapy or chemotherapy before or who had another cancer at the same time. Surgical tissue pieces of roughly 1-2.2 cm3 were preserved in RNAlater solution and were kept at -80 degrees C until use.

The source is a man aged 55 to 69 with small cell lung cancer. Sequences were obtained from distant non-tumor lung tissue. The chain couples TRBV6-1 to TRBJ1-5; the junction holds 7 bases that match TRBD1. The CDR3 is CAGSWTGLNQPLHF. The nucleotide sequence is TGTGCCGGCAGCTGGACAGGCTTAAATCAGCCCCTGCATTTT.